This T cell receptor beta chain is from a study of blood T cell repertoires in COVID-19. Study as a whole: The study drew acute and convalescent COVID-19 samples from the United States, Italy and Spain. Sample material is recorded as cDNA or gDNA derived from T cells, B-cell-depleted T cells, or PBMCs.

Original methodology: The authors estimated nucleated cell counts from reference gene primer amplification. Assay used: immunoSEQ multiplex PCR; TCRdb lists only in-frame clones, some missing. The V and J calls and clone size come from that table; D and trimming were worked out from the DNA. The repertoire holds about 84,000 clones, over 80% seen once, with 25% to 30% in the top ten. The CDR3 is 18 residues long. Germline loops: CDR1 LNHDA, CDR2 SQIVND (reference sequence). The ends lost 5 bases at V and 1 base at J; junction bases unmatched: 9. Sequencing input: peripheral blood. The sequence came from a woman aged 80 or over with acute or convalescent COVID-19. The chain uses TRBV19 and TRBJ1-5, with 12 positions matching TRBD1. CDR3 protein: CASSPPGTGGASNQPQHF. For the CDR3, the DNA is TGTGCCAGTAGTCCCCCCGGGACAGGGGGCGCGAGCAATCAGCCCCAGCATTTT.